The 16 T cell receptor beta chains in this list originate from one sample, sequenced in a study of T cell responses to AZD1222 COVID-19 vaccine. Measured with immunoSEQ multiplex PCR; TCRdb has only the in-frame clones, and not every one. The sample yields tens of thousands of clones, roughly nine tenths seen once. The specimen was peripheral blood, collected 28 days after the second AZD1222 dose. The receptors come from an adult who received the AZD1222 COVID-19 vaccine.

The chain carries TRBV7-6 and TRBJ1-6, with D possibly TRBD1 on 6 matching bases. The CDR3 has 17 residues. Germline values: CDR1 SGHVS, CDR2 FNYEAQ. The germline V and J ends were trimmed by 5 bases and 0 bases, with 14 bases remaining between them. Here the CDR3 reads CASSHGTPGSYNSPLHF. CDR3 nucleotide sequence: TGTGCCAGCAGCCATGGGACACCCGGCTCCTATAATTCACCCCTCCACTTT.

This clone occurred once. The V and J genes are TRBV6-5 and TRBJ1-6; 7 bases map to TRBD1. CDR3 length equals 14 residues. Germline V lookup: CDR1 MNHEY, CDR2 SVGAGI. With V trimmed by 6 bases and J by 3 bases, 2 bases remained unmatched. CDR3 sequence reads: CASRGDSYNSPLHF. DNA for the CDR3: TGTGCCAGCAGGGGGGACAGCTATAATTCACCCCTCCACTTT.

The rearrangement links TRBV15 to TRBJ2-7; 7 bases are a match to TRBD2. The V and J ends lost 3 bases and 5 bases, in that order; junction bases with no gene match: 10. The CDR3 contains 15 residues. Germline V CDR1 and CDR2: LNHNV, YYDKDF (reference sequence). The CDR3 spells CATSSLGGGAHEQYF. CDR3 DNA sequence: TGTGCCACCAGCAGCCTGGGGGGAGGGGCCCACGAGCAGTACTTC.

This chain joins TRBV12-5 and TRBJ2-1, with 7 nucleotides matching TRBD2. The CDR3 is 18 amino acids. V lost 6 bases to trimming and J lost 6 bases; unmatched junction nucleotides: 20. The germline V gene encodes CDR1 LGHNT and CDR2 FRNRAP. The CDR3 DNA sequence: TGTGCTAGTGGCCCAGGGACTATAGCTGGTGCGTTACCCAATGAGCAGTTCTTC. Protein sequence: CASGPGTIAGALPNEQFF.

V gene TRBV7-6 combines with J gene TRBJ2-1, with a tentative D call TRBD2 (6 bases). The CDR3 has 14 residues. Trimming took off 3 bases at V and 6 bases at J, with 12 bases between the two ends. The germline V gene encodes CDR1 SGHVS and CDR2 FNYEAQ. CDR3 sequence reads: CASSLGRGRNEQFF. The CDR3 nucleotides are TGTGCCAGCAGCTTGGGGCGGGGACGCAATGAGCAGTTCTTC.

This clone was seen only once. V usage is TRBV5-8 and J usage is TRBJ2-5, with 15 bases aligning to TRBD2. Germline loops: CDR1 SGHTS, CDR2 YDEGEE. CDR3 length: 18 amino acids. After removal of 4 bases from V and 5 bases from J, the junction contained 12 bases not matched to a gene. In nucleotides, the CDR3 is TGTGCCAGCAGCCATGGGACTAGCGGGGGGTTCCGGCGGGAGACCCAGTACTTC. Its translation is CASSHGTSGGFRRETQYF.

This clone was recorded once. The V and J genes are TRBV6-5 and TRBJ2-7; 15 positions match TRBD2. CDR3 length equals 15 residues. CDR1 and CDR2 (germline): MNHEY, SVGAGI. V shed 8 bases, J shed 3 bases, and the junction held 5 bases outside the gene matches. The DNA for the CDR3 is TGTGCCAGCGCGGGACTAGCGGGGGGCCTCTACGAGCAGTACTTC. As protein: CASAGLAGGLYEQYF.

The chain links TRBV18 to TRBJ1-4, with D maybe TRBD1 (5 bases). Trimming stripped 3 bases from V and 8 bases from J, with 13 bases between. Germline CDR1 and CDR2: KGHSH and LQKENI. This CDR3 has 14 amino acids. DNA for the CDR3: TGTGCCAGCTCACCTCCGAGGGACCGGGAAAAACTGTTTTTT. Its protein product is CASSPPRDREKLFF.

The chain uses TRBV2 and TRBJ1-2; a weak D match, TRBD1 (6 bases). This CDR3 spans 13 amino acids. Germline CDR1 SNHLY, CDR2 FYNNEI. V dropped 6 bases and J dropped 7 bases, with 15 bases sitting between them. The CDR3 region is CASSPDRLGGYTF. Written as DNA, the CDR3 is TGTGCCAGCAGCCCCGACAGGTTAGGTGGCTACACCTTC.

This chain connects TRBV30 to TRBJ2-6; TRBD1 agrees at 10 bases. There are 18 residues in the CDR3. Germline CDR1 reads GTSNPN; CDR2 reads SVGIG (reference sequence). V shed 2 bases, J shed 0 bases, and the junction held 7 bases outside the gene matches. CDR3 in amino acids: CAWSPRGQGYSGANVLTF. DNA for the CDR3: TGTGCCTGGAGTCCGCGGGGACAGGGGTACTCTGGGGCCAACGTCCTGACTTTC.

V and J are TRBV7-6 and TRBJ2-7; TRBD1 matches 7 bases. The CDR3 sequence is 15 residues long. Looked up from germline, CDR1 is SGHVS and CDR2 is FNYEAQ. V shed 5 bases and J 5 bases; nucleotides not matched to a gene: 12. CDR3 region: CASSNPSDRSNEQYF. CDR3 coding DNA: TGTGCCAGCAGCAACCCTTCGGACAGGTCCAACGAGCAGTACTTC.

The chain is built from TRBV5-1 and TRBJ1-2, with a possible D match to TRBD1 (5 bases). The germline gives CDR1 SGHRS, CDR2 YFSETQ. With 4 bases removed from V and 6 bases from J, the gap between germline ends came to 13 bases. CDR3 length equals 13 residues. CDR3 coding DNA: TGCGCCAGCAGCCCCGAGGGGCAGGATGGCTACACCTTC. Its translation: CASSPEGQDGYTF.

This clone was picked up one time. The chain employs TRBV5-6 and TRBJ2-1; D possibly corresponds to TRBD2 (7 bases). The germline V gene encodes CDR1 SGHDT and CDR2 YYEEEE. The V end lost 6 bases, the J end lost 7 bases, and 20 bases lay between the germline ends. There are 15 residues in the CDR3. The CDR3: CASIPRGRGPNEQFF. Written as DNA, the CDR3 is TGTGCCAGCATCCCCCGGGGGCGGGGGCCTAATGAGCAGTTCTTC.

The chain carries TRBV25-1 and TRBJ1-2; D is undetermined. V was pared by 3 bases and J by 0 bases, with 11 bases between. The CDR3 is 15 residues long. The germline V gene has CDR1 MGHDK and CDR2 SYGVNS. The CDR3 DNA reads as TGTGCCAGCAGTGATATGACACAGCCTAACTATGGCTACACCTTC. Amino acids: CASSDMTQPNYGYTF.

This clone turned up a few times. At the DNA level, this CDR3 is encoded by other sequences in the same sample as well. This sequence joins TRBV12-3 or TRBV12-4 and TRBJ1-1; no clear D. The CDR3 runs 13 residues. V lost 3 bases, J lost 1 base, and 6 bases lay in between. CDR3 coding DNA: TGTGCCAGCAGTTTGTGGGGGAACACTGAAGCTTTCTTT. Its protein product is CASSLWGNTEAFF.

The chain uses TRBV4-1 and TRBJ2-3, with 8 bases lining up with TRBD1. The J segment lost 3 bases and the V segment lost 0 bases, leaving 8 bases of the junction unmatched. Germline CDR1 is MGHRA and CDR2 is YSYEKL. CDR3 size: 17 residues. The CDR3 is CASSQDLNRGVTDTQYF. DNA for the CDR3: TGCGCCAGCAGCCAAGATTTGAACAGGGGGGTAACAGATACGCAGTATTTT.